This is a list of T cell receptor beta chains from one sample in a study of OX40 agonist ivuxolimab in advanced cancers. The data were produced by immunoSEQ multiplex PCR, yet TCRdb's version contains in-frame clones alone and is incomplete. The table records approximately 100,000 clones, about 87% of them present only once. Sample: CD4+ or CD8+ T cells sorted from blood, taken in a trial of the OX40 agonist ivuxolimab. These receptors were taken from an adult with an advanced solid tumor such as melanoma, head and neck, liver or kidney cancer. CDR3s include the opening cysteine and the closing phenylalanine or tryptophan. The order of the fields is D gene, J gene, clone size, V gene, CDR3 protein, CDR3 DNA. A D gene is named only where the DNA matches it firmly. Size values are once, few and many counts, or a class for expanded clones, and some rows have none.

>-|TRBJ1-3|-|TRBV28
CASSSHSGTGNTIYF
TGTGCCAGCAGTTCCCACTCAGGGACTGGAAACACCATATATTTT
>TRBD1|TRBJ2-7|-|TRBV7-2
CASSLTRTGGRNEQYF
TGTGCCAGCAGCTTGACAAGGACAGGGGGGAGAAACGAGCAGTACTTC
>TRBD1|TRBJ2-1|-|TRBV9
CASSVDQGAYNEQFF
TGTGCCAGCAGCGTAGACCAGGGGGCGTACAATGAGCAGTTCTTC
>-|TRBJ2-5|-|TRBV11-2
CASSRALMRETQYF
TGTGCCAGCAGCCGGGCCTTAATGAGGGAGACCCAGTACTTC
>TRBD1|TRBJ1-6|-|TRBV30
CAWSDRGNSPLHF
TGTGCCTGGAGTGACAGGGGGAATTCACCCCTCCACTTT
>-|TRBJ1-5|-|TRBV19
CASIGDVQPQHF
TGTGCCAGTATCGGTGATGTGCAGCCCCAGCATTTT
>-|TRBJ1-2|-|TRBV30
CAWSRQGHYGYTF
TGTGCCTGGAGTAGGCAGGGGCACTATGGCTACACCTTC
>TRBD1|TRBJ1-2|-|TRBV10-3
CAISATGGDGYTF
TGTGCCATCAGCGCGACAGGGGGCGATGGCTACACCTTC
>TRBD1|TRBJ1-3|-|TRBV18
CASSPASTGLSGNTIYF
TGTGCCAGCTCACCAGCCTCGACAGGGCTCTCTGGAAACACCATATATTTT
>-|TRBJ2-3|-|TRBV7-2
CASSFTDSDTQYF
TGTGCCAGCAGCTTCACGGATTCAGATACGCAGTATTTT
>TRBD1|TRBJ2-7|-|TRBV10-3
CAISVPGQGANEQYF
TGTGCCATCAGTGTTCCGGGACAGGGGGCAAACGAGCAGTACTTC
>-|TRBJ1-5|-|TRBV19
CASSPRGPSNQPQHF
TGTGCCAGTAGTCCTCGGGGTCCAAGCAATCAGCCCCAGCATTTT
>-|TRBJ1-3|-|TRBV10-1
CASSQGTGNTIYF
TGCGCCAGCTCGCAGGGAACTGGAAACACCATATATTTT
>-|TRBJ1-5|few|TRBV28
CASTGSGNQPQHF
TGTGCCAGTACAGGGTCGGGCAATCAGCCCCAGCATTTT
>TRBD1|TRBJ1-2|few|TRBV2
CASRGVTGASGYTF
TGTGCCAGCAGGGGAGTAACAGGGGCGAGTGGCTACACCTTC
>-|TRBJ2-1|-|TRBV4-3
CASSQLQGRVSNEQFF
TGCGCCAGCAGCCAGCTACAGGGTAGGGTGAGCAATGAGCAGTTCTTC
>-|TRBJ2-6|once|TRBV5-1
CASSPPTSGANVLTF
TGCGCCAGCAGCCCCCCGACCTCTGGGGCCAACGTCCTGACTTTC
>-|TRBJ1-1|-|TRBV7-8
CASSSQGGTEAFF
TGTGCCAGCAGCTCCCAGGGAGGTACTGAAGCTTTCTTT
>-|TRBJ2-7|-|TRBV2
CASSPRSSYEQYF
TGTGCCAGCAGCCCCAGAAGCTCCTACGAGCAGTACTTC
>TRBD1|TRBJ2-5|-|TRBV2
CASSHRPIPYSTGGDGETQYF
TGTGCCAGCAGTCATAGGCCTATCCCCTACTCGACAGGGGGTGACGGGGAGACCCAGTACTTC
>TRBD2|TRBJ2-3|-|TRBV5-1
CASSPRSGGYTDTQYF
TGCGCCAGCAGCCCACGGAGCGGGGGGTACACAGATACGCAGTATTTT
>-|TRBJ1-2|few|TRBV10-3
CAISESGGAYGYTF
TGTGCCATCAGTGAGTCGGGGGGCGCCTATGGCTACACCTTC
>-|TRBJ2-6|-|TRBV7-2
CASSYGLSSSGANVLTF
TGTGCCAGCAGCTATGGCCTAAGTAGCTCTGGGGCCAACGTCCTGACTTTC
>-|TRBJ2-3|-|TRBV14
CASSLPGRTGTDTQYF
TGTGCCAGCAGCCTACCCGGGAGGACAGGCACAGATACGCAGTATTTT
>-|TRBJ1-1|-|TRBV18
CASSLQNPTGGNTEAFF
TGTGCCAGCTCACTTCAGAACCCGACGGGAGGGAACACTGAAGCTTTCTTT
>-|TRBJ1-1|-|TRBV12-2
CASRPEDTEAFF
TGTGCAAGTCGCCCCGAGGACACTGAAGCTTTCTTT
>TRBD1|TRBJ1-5|-|TRBV6-5
CASSWTGGVDQPQHF
TGTGCCAGCAGTTGGACAGGGGGCGTAGATCAGCCCCAGCATTTT
>-|TRBJ1-6|once|TRBV7-2
CASRLTRTNSPLHF
TGTGCCAGCAGACTTACGAGGACTAATTCACCCCTCCACTTT
>TRBD1|TRBJ2-7|-|TRBV25-1
CASSGGQGTEQYF
TGTGCCAGCAGTGGGGGACAGGGGACCGAGCAGTACTTC
>-|TRBJ2-1|-|TRBV7-2
CASSLASVNEQFF
TGTGCCAGCAGCTTAGCAAGCGTCAATGAGCAGTTCTTC
>TRBD1|TRBJ2-2|-|TRBV2
CASSPQGAGELFF
TGTGCCAGCAGTCCACAGGGGGCCGGGGAGCTGTTTTTT
>-|TRBJ1-6|-|TRBV4-3
CASSQDWGNSPLHF
TGCGCCAGCAGCCAAGATTGGGGTAATTCACCCCTCCACTTT
>-|TRBJ1-6|-|TRBV6-6
CASSKPPGRSPLHF
TGTGCCAGCAGCAAACCTCCGGGACGATCACCCCTCCACTTT
>-|TRBJ1-6|-|TRBV5-5
CASSFPYNSPLHF
TGTGCCAGCAGCTTCCCCTATAATTCACCCCTCCACTTT
>-|TRBJ2-1|-|TRBV5-1
CASSLEHSVQFF
TGCGCCAGCAGCTTGGAACATTCAGTACAGTTCTTC